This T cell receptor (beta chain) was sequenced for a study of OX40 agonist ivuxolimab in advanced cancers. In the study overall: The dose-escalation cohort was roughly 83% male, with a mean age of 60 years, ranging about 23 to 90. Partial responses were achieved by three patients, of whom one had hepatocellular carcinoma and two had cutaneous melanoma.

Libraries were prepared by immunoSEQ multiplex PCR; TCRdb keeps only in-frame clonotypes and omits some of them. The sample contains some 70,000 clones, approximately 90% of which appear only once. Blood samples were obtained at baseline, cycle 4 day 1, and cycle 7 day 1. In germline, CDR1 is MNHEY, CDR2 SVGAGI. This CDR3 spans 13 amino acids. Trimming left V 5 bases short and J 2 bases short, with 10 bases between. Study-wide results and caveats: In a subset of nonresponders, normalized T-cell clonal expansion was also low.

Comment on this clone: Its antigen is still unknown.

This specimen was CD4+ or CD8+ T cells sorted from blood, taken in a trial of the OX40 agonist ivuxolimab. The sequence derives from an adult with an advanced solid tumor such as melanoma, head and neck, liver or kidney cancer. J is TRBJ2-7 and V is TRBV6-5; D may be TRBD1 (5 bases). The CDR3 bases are TGTGCCAGCAGTGTCCCAGGGACCTACGAGCAGTACTTC. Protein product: CASSVPGTYEQYF.